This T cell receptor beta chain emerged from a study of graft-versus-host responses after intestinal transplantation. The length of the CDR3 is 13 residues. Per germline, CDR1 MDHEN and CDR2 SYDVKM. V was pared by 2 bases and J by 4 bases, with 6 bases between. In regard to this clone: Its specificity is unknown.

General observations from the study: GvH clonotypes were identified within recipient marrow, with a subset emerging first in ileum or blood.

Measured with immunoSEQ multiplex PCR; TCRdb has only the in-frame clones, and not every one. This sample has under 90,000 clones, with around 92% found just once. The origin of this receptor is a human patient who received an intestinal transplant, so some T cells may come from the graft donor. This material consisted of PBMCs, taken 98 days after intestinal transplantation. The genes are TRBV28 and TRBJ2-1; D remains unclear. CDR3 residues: CASSLVGYNEQFF. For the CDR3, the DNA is TGTGCCAGCAGTTTAGTAGGGTACAATGAGCAGTTCTTC.